This T cell receptor (beta chain) was sequenced during a study of blood T cell repertoires in COVID-19. Study overall: Spain, Italy and the United States supplied samples that represented acute and convalescent COVID-19. Sources were T cells, B-cell-depleted T cells, or PBMCs; the material itself was cDNA or gDNA.

This clone has only one observation. The CDR3 extends over 14 amino acids. In germline, CDR1 is SGHRS, CDR2 YFSETQ. With 4 bases clipped from V and 6 bases from J, the junction kept 7 bases outside the gene matches. Generated by immunoSEQ multiplex PCR, the TCRdb table keeps only in-frame clones and is missing some. The data contain roughly 63,000 clones, approximately 92% of them singletons. Sequenced material: peripheral blood. This TCR came from a man between 50 and 59 years old with active COVID-19. V gene TRBV5-1 combines with J gene TRBJ2-4; TRBD2 aligns across 7 bases. The DNA of the CDR3 is TGCGCCAGCAGCCCCAGACTAGCAGGAAACATTCAGTACTTC. Translation: CASSPRLAGNIQYF.